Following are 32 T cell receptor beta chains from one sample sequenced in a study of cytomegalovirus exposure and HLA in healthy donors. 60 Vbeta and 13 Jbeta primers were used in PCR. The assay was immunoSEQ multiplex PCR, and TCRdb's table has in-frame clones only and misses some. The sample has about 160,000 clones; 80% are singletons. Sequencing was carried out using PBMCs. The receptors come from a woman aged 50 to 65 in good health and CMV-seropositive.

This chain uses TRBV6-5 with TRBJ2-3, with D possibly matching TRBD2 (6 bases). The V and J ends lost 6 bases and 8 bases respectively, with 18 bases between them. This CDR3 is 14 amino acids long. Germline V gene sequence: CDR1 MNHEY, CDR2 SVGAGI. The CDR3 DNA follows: TGTGCCAGCAGAGCGGGCCCCAACGGGGGTACGCAGTATTTT. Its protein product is CASRAGPNGGTQYF.

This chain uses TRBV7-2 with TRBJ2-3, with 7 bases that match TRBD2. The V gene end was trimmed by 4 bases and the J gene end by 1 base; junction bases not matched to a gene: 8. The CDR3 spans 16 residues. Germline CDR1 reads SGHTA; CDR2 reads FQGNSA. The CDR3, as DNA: TGTGCCAGCAGCTCGCCGGTAGCGGGCCGCACAGATACGCAGTATTTT. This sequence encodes CASSSPVAGRTDTQYF.

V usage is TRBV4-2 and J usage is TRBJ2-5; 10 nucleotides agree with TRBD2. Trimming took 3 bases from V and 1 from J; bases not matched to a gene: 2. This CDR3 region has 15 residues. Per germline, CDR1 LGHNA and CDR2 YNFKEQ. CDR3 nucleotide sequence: TGTGCCAGCAGCCAGGCTAGCGGGGGCCAAGAGACCCAGTACTTC. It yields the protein CASSQASGGQETQYF.

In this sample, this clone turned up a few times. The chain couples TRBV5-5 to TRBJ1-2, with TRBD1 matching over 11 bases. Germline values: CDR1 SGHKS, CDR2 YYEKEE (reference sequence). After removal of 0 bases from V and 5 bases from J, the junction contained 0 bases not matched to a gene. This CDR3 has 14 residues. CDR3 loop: CASSLGDRGYGYTF. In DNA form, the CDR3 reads TGTGCCAGCAGCTTGGGGGACAGGGGGTATGGCTACACCTTC. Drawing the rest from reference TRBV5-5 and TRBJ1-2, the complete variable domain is DAGVTQSPTHLIKTRGQQVTLRCSPISGHKSVSWYQQVLGQGPQFIFQYYEKEERGRGNFPDRFSARQFPNYSSELNVNALLLGDSALYLCASSLGDRGYGYTFGSGTRLTVV.

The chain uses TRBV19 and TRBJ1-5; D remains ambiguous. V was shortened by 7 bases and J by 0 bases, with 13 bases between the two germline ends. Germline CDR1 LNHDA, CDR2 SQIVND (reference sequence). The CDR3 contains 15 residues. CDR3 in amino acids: CASIARQASNQPQHF. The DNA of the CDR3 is TGTGCCAGTATCGCCCGGCAGGCTAGCAATCAGCCCCAGCATTTT.

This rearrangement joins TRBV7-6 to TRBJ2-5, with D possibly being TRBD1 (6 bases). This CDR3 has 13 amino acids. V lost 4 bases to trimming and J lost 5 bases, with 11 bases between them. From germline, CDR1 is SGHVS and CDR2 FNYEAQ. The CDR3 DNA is TGTGCCAGCAGCTCAGGGGTCTCGGAGACCCAGTACTTC. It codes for CASSSGVSETQYF.

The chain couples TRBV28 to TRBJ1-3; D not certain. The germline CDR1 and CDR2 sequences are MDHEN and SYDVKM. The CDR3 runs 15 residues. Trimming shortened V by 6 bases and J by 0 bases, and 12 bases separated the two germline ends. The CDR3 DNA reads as TGTGCCAGCAGCCCCCCGGGAGGCTCTGGAAACACCATATATTTT. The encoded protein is CASSPPGGSGNTIYF.

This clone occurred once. This CDR3 is CASSLLAGGPETQYF. The CDR3, as DNA: TGCGCCAGCAGCTTACTAGCGGGAGGGCCGGAGACCCAGTACTTC. J is TRBJ2-5 and V is TRBV5-1; 13 nucleotides match TRBD2. The trim removed 2 bases at V and 5 bases at J, leaving 3 bases unmatched. Per the germline V gene, CDR1 is SGHRS and CDR2 is YFSETQ. This CDR3 is built from 15 residues.

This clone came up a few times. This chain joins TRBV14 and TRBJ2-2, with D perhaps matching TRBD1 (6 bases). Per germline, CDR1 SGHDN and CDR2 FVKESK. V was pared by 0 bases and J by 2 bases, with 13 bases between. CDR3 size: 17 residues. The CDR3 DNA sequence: TGTGCCAGCAGCCAAGATTTGACAGGAGCAAACACCGGGGAGCTGTTTTTT. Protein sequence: CASSQDLTGANTGELFF.

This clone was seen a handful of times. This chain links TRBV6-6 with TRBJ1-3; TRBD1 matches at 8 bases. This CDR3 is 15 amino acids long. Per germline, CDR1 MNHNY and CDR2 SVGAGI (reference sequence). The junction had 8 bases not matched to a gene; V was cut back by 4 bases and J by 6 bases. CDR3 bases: TGTGCCAGCAGTTCCCTCGACAGGGGAGAAAACACCATATATTTT. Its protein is CASSSLDRGENTIYF.

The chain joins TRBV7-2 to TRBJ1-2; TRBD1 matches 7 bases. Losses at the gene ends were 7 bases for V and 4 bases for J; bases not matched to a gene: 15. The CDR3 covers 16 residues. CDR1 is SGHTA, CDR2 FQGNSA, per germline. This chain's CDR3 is CASTLGQGVYSYGYTF. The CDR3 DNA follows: TGTGCCAGCACCTTGGGCCAGGGGGTATACTCCTATGGCTACACCTTC.

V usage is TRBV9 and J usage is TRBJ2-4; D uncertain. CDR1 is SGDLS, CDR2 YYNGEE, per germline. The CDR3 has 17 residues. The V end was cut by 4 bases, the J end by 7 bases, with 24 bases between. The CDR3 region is CASSLHPWASSENIQYF. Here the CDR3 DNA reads TGTGCCAGCAGCCTCCATCCTTGGGCCAGCTCCGAGAACATTCAGTACTTC. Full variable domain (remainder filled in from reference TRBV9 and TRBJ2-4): DSGVTQTPKHLITATGQRVTLRCSPRSGDLSVYWYQQSLDQGLQFLIQYYNGEERAKGNILERFSAQQFPDLHSELNLSSLELGDSALYFCASSLHPWASSENIQYFGAGTRLSVL.

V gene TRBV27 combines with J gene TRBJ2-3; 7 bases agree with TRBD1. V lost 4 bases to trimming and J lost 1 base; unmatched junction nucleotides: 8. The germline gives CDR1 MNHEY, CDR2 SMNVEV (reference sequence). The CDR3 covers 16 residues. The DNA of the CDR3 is TGTGCCAGCAGTTCCGACAGGGTCCGGCGCACAGATACGCAGTATTTT. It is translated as CASSSDRVRRTDTQYF.

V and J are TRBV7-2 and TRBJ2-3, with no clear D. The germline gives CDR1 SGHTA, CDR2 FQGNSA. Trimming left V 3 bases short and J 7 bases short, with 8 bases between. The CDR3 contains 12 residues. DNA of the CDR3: TGTGCCAGCAGCTTCGAGCTGAATACGCAGTATTTT. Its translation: CASSFELNTQYF.

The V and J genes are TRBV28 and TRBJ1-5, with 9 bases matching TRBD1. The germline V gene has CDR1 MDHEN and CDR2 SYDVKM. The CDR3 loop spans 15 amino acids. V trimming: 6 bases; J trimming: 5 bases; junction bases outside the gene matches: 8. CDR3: CASRGQGIPDQPQHF. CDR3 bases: TGTGCCAGCAGAGGACAGGGGATACCCGATCAGCCCCAGCATTTT.

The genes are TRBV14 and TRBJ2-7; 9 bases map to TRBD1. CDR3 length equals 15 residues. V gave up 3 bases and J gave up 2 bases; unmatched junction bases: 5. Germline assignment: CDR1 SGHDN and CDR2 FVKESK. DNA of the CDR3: TGTGCCAGCAGCCAGGGACAGGGTTTGACCTACGAGCAGTACTTC. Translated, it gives CASSQGQGLTYEQYF.

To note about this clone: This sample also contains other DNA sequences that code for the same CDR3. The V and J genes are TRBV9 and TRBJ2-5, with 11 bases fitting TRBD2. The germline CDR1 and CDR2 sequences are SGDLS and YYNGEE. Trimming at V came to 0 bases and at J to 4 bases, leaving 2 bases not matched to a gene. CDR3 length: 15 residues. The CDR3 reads CASSVDSGRGETQYF. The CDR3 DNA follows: TGTGCCAGCAGCGTAGATAGCGGGAGGGGAGAGACCCAGTACTTC.

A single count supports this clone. CDR3: CASSFGRIFSGNTIYF. CDR3 nucleotide sequence: TGTGCCAGCAGCTTTGGCCGAATCTTCTCTGGAAACACCATATATTTT. The rearrangement uses TRBV5-8 and TRBJ1-3; D gene uncertain. This CDR3 comprises 16 residues. Germline-derived CDR1 and CDR2 are SGHTS and YDEGEE. V dropped 2 bases and J dropped 0 bases, with 12 bases sitting between them.

For the CDR3, the DNA is TGTGCCACCAGCCGGCAGGGGTACACTGAAGCTTTCTTT. As protein: CATSRQGYTEAFF. V gene TRBV15 combines with J gene TRBJ1-1; D is possibly TRBD1 (6 bases). V dropped 5 bases and J dropped 3 bases, with 10 bases sitting between them. The CDR3 covers 13 residues. CDR1 is LNHNV and CDR2 is YYDKDF in the germline V gene (reference sequence).

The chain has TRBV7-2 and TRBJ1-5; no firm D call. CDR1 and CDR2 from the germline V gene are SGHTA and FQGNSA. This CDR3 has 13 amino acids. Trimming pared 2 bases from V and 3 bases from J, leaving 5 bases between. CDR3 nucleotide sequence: TGTGCCAGCAGCTTAAGCCCCAATCAGCCCCAGCATTTT. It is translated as CASSLSPNQPQHF. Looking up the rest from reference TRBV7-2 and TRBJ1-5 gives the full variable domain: GAGVSQSPSNKVTEKGKDVELRCDPISGHTALYWYRQSLGQGLEFLIYFQGNSAPDKSGLPSDRFSAERTGGSVSTLTIQRTQQEDSAVYLCASSLSPNQPQHFGDGTRLSIL.

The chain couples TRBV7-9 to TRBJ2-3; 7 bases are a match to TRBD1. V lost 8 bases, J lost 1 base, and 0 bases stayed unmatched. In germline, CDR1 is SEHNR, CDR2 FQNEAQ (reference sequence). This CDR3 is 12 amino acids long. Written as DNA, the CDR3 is TGTGCCAGCGGACAGGGCACAGATACGCAGTATTTT. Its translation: CASGQGTDTQYF. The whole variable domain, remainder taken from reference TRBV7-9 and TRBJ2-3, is DTGVSQNPRHKITKRGQNVTFRCDPISEHNRLYWYRQTLGQGPEFLTYFQNEAQLEKSRLLSDRFSAERPKGSFSTLEIQRTEQGDSAMYLCASGQGTDTQYFGPGTRLTVL.

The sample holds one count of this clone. CDR3 loop: CASSLEGRCGNTIYF. DNA of the CDR3: TGCGCCAGCAGCTTGGAAGGGAGGTGTGGAAACACCATATATTTT. The chain has TRBV5-1 and TRBJ1-3; D ambiguous. CDR1 is SGHRS, CDR2 YFSETQ, per germline. The CDR3 covers 15 residues. V dropped 0 bases and J dropped 3 bases, with 10 bases sitting between them.

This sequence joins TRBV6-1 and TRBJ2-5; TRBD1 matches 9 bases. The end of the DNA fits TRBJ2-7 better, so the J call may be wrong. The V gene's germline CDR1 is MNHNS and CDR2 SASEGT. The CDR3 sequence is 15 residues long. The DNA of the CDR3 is TGTGCCAGCAGTGAACGCGGGACAGGGAACTACGAGCAGTACTTC. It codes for CASSERGTGNYEQYF.

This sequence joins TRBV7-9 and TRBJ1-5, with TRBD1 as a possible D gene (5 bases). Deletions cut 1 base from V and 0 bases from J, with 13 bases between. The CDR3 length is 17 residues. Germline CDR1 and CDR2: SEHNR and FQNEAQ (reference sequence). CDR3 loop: CASSLGSGMGSNQPQHF. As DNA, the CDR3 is TGTGCCAGCAGCTTAGGGTCAGGGATGGGTAGCAATCAGCCCCAGCATTTT.

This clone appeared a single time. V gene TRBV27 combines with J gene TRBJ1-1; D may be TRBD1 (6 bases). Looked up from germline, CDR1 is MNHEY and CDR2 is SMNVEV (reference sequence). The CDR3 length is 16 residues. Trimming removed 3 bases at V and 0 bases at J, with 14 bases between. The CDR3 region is CASSFGLGGMNTEAFF. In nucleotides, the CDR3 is TGTGCCAGCAGTTTCGGTCTAGGGGGAATGAACACTGAAGCTTTCTTT.

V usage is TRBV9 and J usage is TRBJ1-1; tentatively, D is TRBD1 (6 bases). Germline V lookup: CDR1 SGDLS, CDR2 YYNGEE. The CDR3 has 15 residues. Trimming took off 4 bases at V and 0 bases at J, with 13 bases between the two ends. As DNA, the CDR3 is TGTGCCAGCAGCTCCCGTGGGACACTGAACACTGAAGCTTTCTTT. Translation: CASSSRGTLNTEAFF.

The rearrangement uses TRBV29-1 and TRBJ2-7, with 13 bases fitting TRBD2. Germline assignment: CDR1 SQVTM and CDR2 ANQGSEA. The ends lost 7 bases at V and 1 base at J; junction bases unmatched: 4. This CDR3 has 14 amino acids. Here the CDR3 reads CSARLAGGSYEQYF. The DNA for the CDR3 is TGCAGCGCTCGACTAGCGGGAGGTTCCTACGAGCAGTACTTC.

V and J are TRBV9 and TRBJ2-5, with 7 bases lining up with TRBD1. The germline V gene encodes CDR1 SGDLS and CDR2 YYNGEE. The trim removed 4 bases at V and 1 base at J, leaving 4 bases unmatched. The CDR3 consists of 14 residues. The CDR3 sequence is CASSPTGSQETQYF. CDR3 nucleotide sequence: TGTGCCAGCAGCCCGACAGGGTCCCAAGAGACCCAGTACTTC.

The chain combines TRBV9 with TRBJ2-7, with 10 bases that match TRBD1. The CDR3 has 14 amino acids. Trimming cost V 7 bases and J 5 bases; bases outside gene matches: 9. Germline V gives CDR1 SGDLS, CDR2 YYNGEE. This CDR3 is CASSPGQGRNEQYF. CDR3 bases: TGTGCCAGCTCCCCGGGACAGGGGAGAAACGAGCAGTACTTC.

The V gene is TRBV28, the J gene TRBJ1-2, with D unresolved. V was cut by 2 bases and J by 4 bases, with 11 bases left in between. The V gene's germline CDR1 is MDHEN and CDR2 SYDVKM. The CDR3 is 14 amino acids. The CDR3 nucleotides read TGTGCCAGCAGTTTAAGGTCGGGGTTCTATGGCTACACCTTC. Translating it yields CASSLRSGFYGYTF.

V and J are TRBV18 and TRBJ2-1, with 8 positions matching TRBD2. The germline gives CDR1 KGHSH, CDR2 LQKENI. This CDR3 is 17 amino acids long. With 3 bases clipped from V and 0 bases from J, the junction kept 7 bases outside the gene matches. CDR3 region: CASSPYGGGSSYNEQFF. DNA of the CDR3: TGTGCCAGCTCACCGTACGGCGGGGGGAGCTCCTACAATGAGCAGTTCTTC.

For the CDR3, the DNA is TGTGCCAGTAGTAGGCGGGGGGACACTGAAGCTTTCTTT. It specifies CASSRRGDTEAFF. The chain uses TRBV19 and TRBJ1-1; the D gene is possibly TRBD1 (5 bases). The CDR3 contains 13 residues. The germline CDR1 and CDR2 sequences are LNHDA and SQIVND (reference sequence). The ends were cut back, 4 bases at V and 3 bases at J, with 9 bases in the middle.